This T cell receptor beta chain was found in a study of blood T cell repertoires in COVID-19. Study background: PBMCs, B-cell-depleted T cells, or T cells provided the cDNA or gDNA that made up the material.

This clone was counted between two and nine times. Authors' processing steps: Amplification of reference gene primers provided the estimated nucleated cell counts. Repertoires were generated with immunoSEQ multiplex PCR, while TCRdb's copy carries only in-frame clones and drops some. V, J and clone size are those of that table, while D and trimming were read from the DNA. The sample lists 90,000 to 110,000 clones, about 86% seen once, with over 35% in the top ten. The sequenced material came from peripheral blood. The clonotype comes from a man aged 80 or over with acute or convalescent COVID-19.

The DNA for the CDR3 is TGTGCCAGCAGCCAATCGGGTGGTCAGCCCCAGCATTTT. Translation: CASSQSGGQPQHF. The J gene is TRBJ1-5, the V gene TRBV3-1 (or the pseudogene TRBV3-2); D is uncertain. The CDR3 contains 13 residues. Trimming removed 2 bases at V and 6 bases at J, with 8 bases between. Germline CDR1 reads LGHDT; CDR2 reads YNNKEL (reference sequence).